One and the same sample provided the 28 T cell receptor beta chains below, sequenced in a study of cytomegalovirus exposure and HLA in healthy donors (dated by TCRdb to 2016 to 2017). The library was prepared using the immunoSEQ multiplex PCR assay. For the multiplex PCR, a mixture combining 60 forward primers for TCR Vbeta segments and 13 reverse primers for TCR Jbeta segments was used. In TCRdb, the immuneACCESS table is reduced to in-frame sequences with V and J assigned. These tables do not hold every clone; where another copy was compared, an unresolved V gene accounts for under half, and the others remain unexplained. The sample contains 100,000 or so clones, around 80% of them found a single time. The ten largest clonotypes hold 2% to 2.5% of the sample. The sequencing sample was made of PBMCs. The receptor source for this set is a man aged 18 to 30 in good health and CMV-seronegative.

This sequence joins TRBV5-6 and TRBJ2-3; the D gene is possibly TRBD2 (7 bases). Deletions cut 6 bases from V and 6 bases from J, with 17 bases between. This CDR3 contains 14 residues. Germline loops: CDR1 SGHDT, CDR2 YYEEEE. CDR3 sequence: CASTKLGGGDTQYF. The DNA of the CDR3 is TGTGCCAGCACCAAACTAGGGGGGGGCGATACGCAGTATTTT.

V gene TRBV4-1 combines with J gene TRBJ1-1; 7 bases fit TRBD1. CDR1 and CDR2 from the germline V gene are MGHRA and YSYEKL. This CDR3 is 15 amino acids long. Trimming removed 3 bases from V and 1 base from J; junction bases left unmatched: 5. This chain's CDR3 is CASSQQGGKNTEAFF. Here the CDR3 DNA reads TGCGCCAGCAGCCAGCAGGGGGGTAAGAACACTGAAGCTTTCTTT.

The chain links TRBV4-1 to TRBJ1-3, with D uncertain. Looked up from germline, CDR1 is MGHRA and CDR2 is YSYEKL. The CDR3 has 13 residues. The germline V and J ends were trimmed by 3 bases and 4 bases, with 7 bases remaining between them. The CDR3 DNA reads TGCGCCAGCAGCCAGGTCGGGGGAAACACCATATATTTT. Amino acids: CASSQVGGNTIYF.

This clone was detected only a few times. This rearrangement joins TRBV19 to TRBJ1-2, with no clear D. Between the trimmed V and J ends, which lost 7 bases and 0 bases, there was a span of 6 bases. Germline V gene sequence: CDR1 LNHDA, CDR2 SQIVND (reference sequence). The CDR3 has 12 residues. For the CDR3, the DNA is TGTGCCAGTACCGGAGCTAACTATGGCTACACCTTC. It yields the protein CASTGANYGYTF.

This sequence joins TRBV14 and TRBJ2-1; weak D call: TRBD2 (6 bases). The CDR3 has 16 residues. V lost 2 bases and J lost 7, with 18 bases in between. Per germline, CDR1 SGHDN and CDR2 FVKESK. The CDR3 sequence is CASSQLGREEGNEQFF. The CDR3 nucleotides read TGTGCCAGCAGCCAACTGGGCAGGGAGGAGGGTAATGAGCAGTTCTTC.

CDR3 sequence: CASSRQGVDEQYF. As DNA, the CDR3 is TGTGCCAGCAGCCGACAGGGAGTCGACGAGCAGTACTTC. The rearrangement links TRBV5-4 to TRBJ2-7; 7 bases align to TRBD1. The CDR3 sequence is 13 residues long. V was pared by 4 bases and J by 5 bases, with 6 bases of the junction left unmatched. Germline V gene data show CDR1 as SGHNT and CDR2 as YYREEE (reference sequence).

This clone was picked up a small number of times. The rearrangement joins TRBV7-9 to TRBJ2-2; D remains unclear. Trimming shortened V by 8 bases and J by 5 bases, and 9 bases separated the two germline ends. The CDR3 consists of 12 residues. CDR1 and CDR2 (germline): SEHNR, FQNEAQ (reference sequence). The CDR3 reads CASLVETGELFF. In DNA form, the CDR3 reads TGTGCCAGCCTCGTAGAGACCGGGGAGCTGTTTTTT.

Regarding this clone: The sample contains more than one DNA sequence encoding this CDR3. CDR3 region: CASSLKSSGNTIYF. The CDR3 DNA reads TGTGCCAGCAGCCTAAAGAGCTCTGGAAACACCATATATTTT. The chain joins TRBV7-6 to TRBJ1-3; no reliable D call. V lost 5 bases and J lost 0, with 8 bases in between. Germline CDR1 is SGHVS and CDR2 is FNYEAQ. This CDR3 contains 14 residues.

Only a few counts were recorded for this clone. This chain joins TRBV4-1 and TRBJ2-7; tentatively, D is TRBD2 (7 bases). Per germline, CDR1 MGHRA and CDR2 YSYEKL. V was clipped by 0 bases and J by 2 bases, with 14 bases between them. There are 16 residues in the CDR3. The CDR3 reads CASSQDARGPTYEQYF. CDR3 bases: TGCGCCAGCAGCCAAGACGCGCGGGGGCCGACCTACGAGCAGTACTTC.

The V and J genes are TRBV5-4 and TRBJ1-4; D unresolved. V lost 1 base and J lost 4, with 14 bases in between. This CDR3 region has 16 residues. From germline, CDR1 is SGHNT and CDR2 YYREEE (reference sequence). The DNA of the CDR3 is TGTGCCAGCAGCTTGTTCTTATCTCGGGGTAATGAAAAACTGTTTTTT. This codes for CASSLFLSRGNEKLFF.

As DNA, the CDR3 is TGTGCCAGCAGTTACACACAGGGGATGGACACTGAAGCTTTCTTT. Its protein is CASSYTQGMDTEAFF. V usage is TRBV6-6 and J usage is TRBJ1-1, with TRBD1 matching 7 bases. J lost 3 bases, V lost 2 bases, and 6 bases had no gene match. The CDR3 has 15 amino acids. Germline V gene lookup returns CDR1 MNHNY and CDR2 SVGAGI (reference sequence).

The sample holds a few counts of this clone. The CDR3 nucleotides are TGCAGCGCTCAAATAGCGGGGCACGAGACCCAGTACTTC. As protein: CSAQIAGHETQYF. V gene TRBV29-1 combines with J gene TRBJ2-5; TRBD2 matches at 8 bases. This CDR3 is built from 13 residues. Germline V lookup: CDR1 SQVTM, CDR2 ANQGSEA. The ends lost 7 bases at V and 5 bases at J; junction bases unmatched: 9.

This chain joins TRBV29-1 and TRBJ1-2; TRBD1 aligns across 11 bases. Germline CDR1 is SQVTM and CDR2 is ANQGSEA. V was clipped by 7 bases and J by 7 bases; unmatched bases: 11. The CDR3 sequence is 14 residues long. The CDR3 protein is CSADTGTGGFGYTF. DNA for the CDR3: TGCAGCGCAGATACCGGGACAGGGGGATTTGGCTACACCTTC.

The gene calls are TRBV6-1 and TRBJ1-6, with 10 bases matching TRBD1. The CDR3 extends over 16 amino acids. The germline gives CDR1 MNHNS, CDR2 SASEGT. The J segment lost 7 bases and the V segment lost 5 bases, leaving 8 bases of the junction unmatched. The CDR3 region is CASSKGTGVSNSPLHF. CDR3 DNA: TGTGCCAGCAGTAAAGGGACAGGGGTATCAAATTCACCCCTCCACTTT.

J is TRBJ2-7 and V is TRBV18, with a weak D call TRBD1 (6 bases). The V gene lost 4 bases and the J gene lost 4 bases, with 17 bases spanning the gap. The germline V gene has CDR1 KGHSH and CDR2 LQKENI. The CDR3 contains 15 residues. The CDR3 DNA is TGTGCCAGCTCACTGGTTCTAGGGACAACGTACGAGCAGTACTTC. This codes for CASSLVLGTTYEQYF.

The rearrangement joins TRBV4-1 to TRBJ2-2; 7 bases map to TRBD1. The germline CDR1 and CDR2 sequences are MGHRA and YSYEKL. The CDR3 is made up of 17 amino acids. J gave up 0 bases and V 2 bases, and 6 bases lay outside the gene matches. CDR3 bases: TGCGCCAGCAGCCAATTCGGGACAGCCGCGAACACCGGGGAGCTGTTTTTT. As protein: CASSQFGTAANTGELFF.

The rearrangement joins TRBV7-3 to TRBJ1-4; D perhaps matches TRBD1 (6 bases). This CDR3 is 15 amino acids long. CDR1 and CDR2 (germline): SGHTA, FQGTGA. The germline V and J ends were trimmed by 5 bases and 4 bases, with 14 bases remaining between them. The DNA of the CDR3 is TGTGCCAGCAGCCTAGGACAGACCGATAATGAAAAACTGTTTTTT. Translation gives CASSLGQTDNEKLFF.

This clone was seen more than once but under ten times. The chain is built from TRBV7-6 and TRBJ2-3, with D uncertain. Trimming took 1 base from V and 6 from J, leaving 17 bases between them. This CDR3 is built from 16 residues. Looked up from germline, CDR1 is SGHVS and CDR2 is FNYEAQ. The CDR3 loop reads CASSLGAQSRQDTQYF. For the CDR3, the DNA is TGTGCCAGCAGCTTAGGGGCTCAGTCTCGTCAGGATACGCAGTATTTT.

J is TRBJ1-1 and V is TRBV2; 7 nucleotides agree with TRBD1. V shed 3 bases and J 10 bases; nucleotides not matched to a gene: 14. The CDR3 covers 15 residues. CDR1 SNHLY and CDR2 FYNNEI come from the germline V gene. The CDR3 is CASSDTGRQGGRAFF. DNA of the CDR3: TGTGCCAGCAGTGATACCGGTCGACAGGGTGGAAGAGCTTTCTTT.

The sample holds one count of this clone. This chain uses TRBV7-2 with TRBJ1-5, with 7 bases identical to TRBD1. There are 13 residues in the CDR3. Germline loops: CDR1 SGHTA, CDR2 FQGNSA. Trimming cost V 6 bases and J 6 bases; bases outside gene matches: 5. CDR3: CASSRHRGQPQHF. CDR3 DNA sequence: TGTGCCAGCAGTCGACACAGGGGTCAGCCCCAGCATTTT. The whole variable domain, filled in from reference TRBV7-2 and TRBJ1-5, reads GAGVSQSPSNKVTEKGKDVELRCDPISGHTALYWYRQSLGQGLEFLIYFQGNSAPDKSGLPSDRFSAERTGGSVSTLTIQRTQQEDSAVYLCASSRHRGQPQHFGDGTRLSIL.

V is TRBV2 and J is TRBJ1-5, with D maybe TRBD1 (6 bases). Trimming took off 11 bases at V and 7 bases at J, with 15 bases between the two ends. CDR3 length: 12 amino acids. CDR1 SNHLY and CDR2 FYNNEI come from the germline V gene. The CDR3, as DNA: TGTGCCGGAAGTCCAGGGGACCAGCCCCAGCATTTT. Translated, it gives CAGSPGDQPQHF.

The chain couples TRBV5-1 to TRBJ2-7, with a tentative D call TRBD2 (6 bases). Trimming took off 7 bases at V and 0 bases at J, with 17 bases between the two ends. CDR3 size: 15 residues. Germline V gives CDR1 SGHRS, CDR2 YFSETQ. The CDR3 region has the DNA TGCGCCAGCGGCCAGGAGGGCACCACCTCCTACGAGCAGTACTTC. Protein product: CASGQEGTTSYEQYF. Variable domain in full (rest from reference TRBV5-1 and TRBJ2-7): KAGVTQTPRYLIKTRGQQVTLSCSPISGHRSVSWYQQTPGQGLQFLFEYFSETQRNKGNFPGRFSGRQFSNSRSEMNVSTLELGDSALYLCASGQEGTTSYEQYFGPGTRLTVT.

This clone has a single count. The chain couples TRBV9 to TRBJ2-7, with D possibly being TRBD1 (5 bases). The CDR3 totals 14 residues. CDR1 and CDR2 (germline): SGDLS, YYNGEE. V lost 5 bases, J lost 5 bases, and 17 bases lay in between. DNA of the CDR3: TGTGCCAGCAGTAGGACATCCAGGGTTAACGAGCAGTACTTC. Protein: CASSRTSRVNEQYF.

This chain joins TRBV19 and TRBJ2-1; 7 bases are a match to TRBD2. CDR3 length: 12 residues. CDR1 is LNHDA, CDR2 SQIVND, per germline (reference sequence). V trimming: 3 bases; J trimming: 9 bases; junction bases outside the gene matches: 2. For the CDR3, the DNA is TGTGCCAGTAGTATCGGGGGGAGTGAGCAGTTCTTC. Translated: CASSIGGSEQFF.

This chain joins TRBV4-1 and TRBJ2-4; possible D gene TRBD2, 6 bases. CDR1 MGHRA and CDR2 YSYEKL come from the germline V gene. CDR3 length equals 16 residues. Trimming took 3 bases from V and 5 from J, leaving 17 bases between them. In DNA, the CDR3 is TGCGCCAGCAGCCACGGGGGAATGGGCAGGGAAAACATTCAGTACTTC. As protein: CASSHGGMGRENIQYF.

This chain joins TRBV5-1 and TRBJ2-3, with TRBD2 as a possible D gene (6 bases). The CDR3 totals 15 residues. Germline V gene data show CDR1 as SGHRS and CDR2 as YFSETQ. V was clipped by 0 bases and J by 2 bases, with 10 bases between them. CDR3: CASSLDGGTTDTQYF. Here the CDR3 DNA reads TGCGCCAGCAGCTTGGATGGCGGGACCACAGATACGCAGTATTTT.

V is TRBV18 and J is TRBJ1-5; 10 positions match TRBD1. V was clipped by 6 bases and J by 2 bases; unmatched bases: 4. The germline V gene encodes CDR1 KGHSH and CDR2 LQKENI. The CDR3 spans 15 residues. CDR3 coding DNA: TGTGCCAGCTCCCGGGGGACAGGGGGCAATCAGCCCCAGCATTTT. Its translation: CASSRGTGGNQPQHF.

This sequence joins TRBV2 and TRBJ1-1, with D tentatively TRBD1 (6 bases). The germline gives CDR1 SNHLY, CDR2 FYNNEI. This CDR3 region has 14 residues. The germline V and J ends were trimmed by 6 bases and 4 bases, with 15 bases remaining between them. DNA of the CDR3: TGTGCCAGCAGGCGGGTCCTACAGGGCACTGAAGCTTTCTTT. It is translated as CASRRVLQGTEAFF.